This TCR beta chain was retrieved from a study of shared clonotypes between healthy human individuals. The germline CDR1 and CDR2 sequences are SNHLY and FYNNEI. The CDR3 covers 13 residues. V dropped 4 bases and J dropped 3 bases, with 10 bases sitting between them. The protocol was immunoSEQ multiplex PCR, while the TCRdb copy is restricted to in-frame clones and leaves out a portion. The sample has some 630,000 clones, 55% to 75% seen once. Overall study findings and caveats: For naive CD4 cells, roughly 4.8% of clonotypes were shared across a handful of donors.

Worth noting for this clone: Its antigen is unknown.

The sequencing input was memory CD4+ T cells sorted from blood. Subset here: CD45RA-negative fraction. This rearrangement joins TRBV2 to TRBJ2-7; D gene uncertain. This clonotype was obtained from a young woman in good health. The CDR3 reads CASSVGRSYEQYF. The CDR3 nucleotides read TGTGCCAGCAGTGTTGGGCGGAGCTACGAGCAGTACTTC. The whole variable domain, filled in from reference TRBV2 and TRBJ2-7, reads EPEVTQTPSHQVTQMGQEVILRCVPISNHLYFYWYRQILGQKVEFLVSFYNNEISEKSEIFDDQFSVERPDGSNFTLKIRSTKLEDSAMYFCASSVGRSYEQYFGPGTRLTVT.